The next 20 T cell receptor beta chains were all read from a single sample in a study of radiotherapy plus CTLA-4 blockade in lung cancer. Repertoires were generated with immunoSEQ multiplex PCR, while TCRdb's copy carries only in-frame clones and drops some. Here the sample spans tens of thousands of clones, over 70% being singletons. Sequenced material: peripheral blood, taken from a patient treated with radiotherapy plus ipilimumab. Receptors were obtained from a human donor with non-small cell lung cancer who had stable disease on radiotherapy plus ipilimumab.

This clone came up a few times. The chain couples TRBV13 to TRBJ1-6; TRBD1 matches at 9 bases. From germline, CDR1 is PRHDT and CDR2 FYEKMQ (reference sequence). The V and J ends lost 4 bases and 14 bases, in that order; junction bases with no gene match: 6. The CDR3 consists of 13 residues. The CDR3 here is CASSSRTGASLHF. The CDR3 DNA reads as TGTGCCAGCAGCTCGCGGACAGGGGCCTCCCTCCACTTT.

The rearrangement joins TRBV4-1 to TRBJ2-5; D is tentatively TRBD1 or TRBD2 (5 bases each). CDR3 size: 15 residues. Between the trimmed V and J ends, which lost 1 base and 7 bases, there was a span of 16 bases. The germline gives CDR1 MGHRA, CDR2 YSYEKL. Here the CDR3 reads CASSQGQGPTPTQYF. The CDR3, as DNA: TGCGCCAGCAGCCAAGGTCAGGGACCTACCCCGACCCAGTACTTC.

The rearrangement links TRBV28 to TRBJ2-7, with unresolved D. V dropped 4 bases and J dropped 4 bases, with 17 bases sitting between them. The germline CDR1 and CDR2 sequences are MDHEN and SYDVKM. CDR3 length: 15 residues. The CDR3: CASSSPSTLVYEQYV. The CDR3 DNA reads as TGTGCCAGCAGTTCCCCCTCAACCCTTGTATACGAGCAGTACGTC.

The chain carries TRBV13 and TRBJ2-5; D ambiguous. V lost 1 base and J 1 base, leaving 10 bases between the germline ends. In germline, CDR1 is PRHDT, CDR2 FYEKMQ (reference sequence). This CDR3 has 15 amino acids. The CDR3 spells CASSLARRSQETQYF. The CDR3 bases are TGTGCCAGCAGCTTAGCCCGTCGGAGCCAAGAGACCCAGTACTTC.

The J gene is TRBJ1-2, the V gene TRBV5-6; 8 nucleotides line up with TRBD1. This CDR3 is built from 17 residues. The germline V gene has CDR1 SGHDT and CDR2 YYEEEE. With V trimmed by 1 base and J by 5 bases, 13 bases remained unmatched. CDR3 loop: CASSLIMPGTGPYGYTF. As DNA, the CDR3 is TGTGCCAGCAGCTTGATAATGCCCGGGACAGGTCCTTATGGCTACACCTTC.

The rearrangement links TRBV14 to TRBJ1-1; D unclear. Germline V gives CDR1 SGHDN, CDR2 FVKESK. V lost 4 bases and J lost 9, with 18 bases in between. This CDR3 is built from 14 residues. CDR3: CASSPDLTSPQAFF. In DNA form, the CDR3 reads TGTGCCAGCAGCCCAGACCTCACTTCCCCTCAAGCTTTCTTT.

The gene calls are TRBV21-1 and TRBJ1-2; the table's D call TRBD1 went unverified against the DNA. TRBV21-1 is a pseudogene segment. The CDR3 has 15 amino acids. The CDR3 reads CASSKGGDRGDGYTF. In DNA, the CDR3 is TGTGCCAGCAGCAAAGGGGGGGACAGGGGAGATGGCTACACCTTC.

CDR3 region: CASSRGQVRAYEQYV. CDR3 nucleotides: TGTGCCAGCAGCCGGGGACAGGTACGAGCCTACGAGCAGTACGTC. The rearrangement uses TRBV28 and TRBJ2-7, with TRBD1 matching over 8 bases. Germline-derived CDR1 and CDR2 are MDHEN and SYDVKM. The V gene end was trimmed by 6 bases and the J gene end by 2 bases; junction bases not matched to a gene: 9. This CDR3 has 15 residues.

As regards this clone: Without the conserved terminal phenylalanine or tryptophan, this CDR3 likely stems from a read error. CDR3: CASTPGQFYGYTS. CDR3 sequence (DNA): TGTGCCAGTACCCCGGGACAGTTTTATGGCTACACCTCC. This chain links TRBV19 with TRBJ1-2; 7 bases agree with TRBD1. The CDR3 length is 13 residues. In germline, CDR1 is LNHDA, CDR2 SQIVND (reference sequence). V shed 7 bases and J 5 bases; nucleotides not matched to a gene: 7.

J is TRBJ2-3 and V is TRBV7-8, with D possibly matching TRBD2 (5 bases). Germline CDR1 SGHVS, CDR2 FQNEAQ. There are 13 residues in the CDR3. V lost 4 bases and J 8 bases, leaving 13 bases between the germline ends. The CDR3 nucleotides read TGTGCCAGCAGCTCCCGCCTTGGAGGTACGCAGTATTTT. Translated: CASSSRLGGTQYF.

The J gene is TRBJ2-1, the V gene TRBV11-2, with 8 bases lining up with TRBD1. Germline CDR1 SGHAT, CDR2 FQNNGV. The V gene end was trimmed by 5 bases and the J gene end by 4 bases; junction bases not matched to a gene: 4. The CDR3 is 14 residues long. The CDR3 region has the DNA TGTGCCAGCAGCGTGACAGGGGTGTACAATGAGCAGTTCTTC. It translates to CASSVTGVYNEQFF.

The rearrangement joins TRBV5-4 to TRBJ2-3; D call uncertain. Trimming removed 0 bases at V and 4 bases at J, with 6 bases between. This CDR3 region has 13 residues. Germline V gene data show CDR1 as SGHNT and CDR2 as YYREEE (reference sequence). The CDR3 reads CASSLVGPDTQYF. CDR3 coding DNA: TGTGCCAGCAGCTTGGTGGGCCCAGATACGCAGTATTTT. The full variable domain, in which reference TRBV5-4 and TRBJ2-3 provide the parts outside the CDR3, is ETGVTQSPTHLIKTRGQQVTLRCSSQSGHNTVSWYQQALGQGPQFIFQYYREEENGRGNFPPRFSGLQFPNYSSELNVNALELDDSALYLCASSLVGPDTQYFGPGTRLTVL.

This clone was seen a few times. The rearrangement joins TRBV7-9 to TRBJ1-2; TRBD1 agrees at 9 bases. This CDR3 is built from 16 residues. V dropped 5 bases and J dropped 7; count of bases not matched to a gene: 14. CDR1 and CDR2 (germline): SEHNR, FQNEAQ (reference sequence). The DNA of the CDR3 is TGTGCCAGCAGCCCCAACACAGGGGGCGCCGTTGGTGGCTACACCTTC. Translated: CASSPNTGGAVGGYTF.

This clone was seen just once. The chain links TRBV6-1 to TRBJ2-5; 8 bases fit TRBD2. The V gene end was trimmed by 0 bases and the J gene end by 6 bases; junction bases not matched to a gene: 9. Germline V gene data show CDR1 as MNHNS and CDR2 as SASEGT. CDR3 length: 16 residues. CDR3 sequence (DNA): TGTGCCAGCAGTGAAGCTCTGACGGGGGGGCCAAAGACCCAGTACTTC. This encodes CASSEALTGGPKTQYF.

This clone was observed once. The chain is built from TRBV6-5 and TRBJ1-2, with a tentative D call TRBD1 (5 bases). The CDR3 extends over 13 amino acids. Germline V gives CDR1 MNHEY, CDR2 SVGAGI. V was cut by 7 bases and J by 5 bases, with 14 bases left in between. CDR3 protein: CASTPRQGYGYTF. The CDR3 bases are TGTGCCAGCACCCCGAGGCAGGGATATGGCTACACCTTC.

The chain recombines TRBV2 with TRBJ1-4; 8 bases fit TRBD1. The trim removed 0 bases at V and 8 bases at J, leaving 5 bases unmatched. CDR1 and CDR2 from the germline V gene are SNHLY and FYNNEI. The CDR3 is 15 amino acids. The CDR3 DNA reads TGTGCCAGCAGTGAAGCGACAGGGGAGGAAGAAAAACTGTTTTTT. Encoded protein: CASSEATGEEEKLFF.

V gene TRBV14 combines with J gene TRBJ2-7; 7 bases line up with TRBD1. The length of the CDR3 is 14 residues. The germline CDR1 and CDR2 sequences are SGHDN and FVKESK. V dropped 0 bases and J dropped 9; count of bases not matched to a gene: 8. CDR3 coding DNA: TGTGCCAGCAGCCAAGACGACAGGGTATTTGGGCAGTACTTC. This sequence encodes CASSQDDRVFGQYF.

V usage is TRBV5-6 and J usage is TRBJ2-5; 10 bases agree with TRBD1. Germline lookup yields CDR1 SGHDT and CDR2 YYEEEE. The CDR3 is 16 amino acids. Trimming cost V 4 bases and J 7 bases; bases outside gene matches: 13. CDR3 residues: CASSPRQGALQGTQYF. The DNA of the CDR3 is TGTGCCAGCAGCCCCCGACAGGGGGCCTTACAGGGGACCCAGTACTTC.

The chain is built from TRBV10-3 and TRBJ2-1, with 9 bases lining up with TRBD2. The CDR3 consists of 14 residues. J gave up 5 bases and V 7 bases, and 6 bases lay outside the gene matches. CDR1 and CDR2 from the germline V gene are ENHRY and SYGVKD. The CDR3 region has the DNA TGTGCCATCACCGCGGGGGGGCTGAACAATGAGCAGTTCTTC. It codes for CAITAGGLNNEQFF.

V usage is TRBV6-5 and J usage is TRBJ1-1; D unclear. The CDR3 covers 12 residues. With 6 bases removed from V and 4 bases from J, the gap between germline ends came to 9 bases. Germline V CDR1 and CDR2: MNHEY, SVGAGI. CDR3 sequence: CASSYQRTEAFF. CDR3 coding DNA: TGTGCCAGCAGCTATCAGCGCACTGAAGCTTTCTTT.